This T cell receptor beta chain was identified during a study of blood T cell repertoires in COVID-19. Adults between roughly 18 and 89 years of age took part from 24 US areas. Recovered participants had two consecutive negative NP/OP PCR tests, healthcare professional clearance, or symptom resolution. Using immunoSEQ multiplex PCR, the repertoire was profiled, and TCRdb retains in-frame clones only, with some absent. This sample has over 200,000 clones; nearly 90% occur once, and the top ten carry 10% to 13%. The CDR3 sequence is 13 residues long. Germline CDR1 is SGHRS and CDR2 is YFSETQ. With 0 bases removed from V and 9 bases from J, the gap between germline ends came to 12 bases. The count of this clone is one.

The chain has TRBV5-1 and TRBJ1-2; the D is unclear. Input material: PBMCs or T cells enriched from blood (not recorded which). The clonotype was recovered from a man younger than 40 who had recovered from COVID-19. The CDR3 nucleotides read TGCGCCAGCAGCTTGGAGATCGGAGTGAGCTACACCTTC. Translation: CASSLEIGVSYTF.